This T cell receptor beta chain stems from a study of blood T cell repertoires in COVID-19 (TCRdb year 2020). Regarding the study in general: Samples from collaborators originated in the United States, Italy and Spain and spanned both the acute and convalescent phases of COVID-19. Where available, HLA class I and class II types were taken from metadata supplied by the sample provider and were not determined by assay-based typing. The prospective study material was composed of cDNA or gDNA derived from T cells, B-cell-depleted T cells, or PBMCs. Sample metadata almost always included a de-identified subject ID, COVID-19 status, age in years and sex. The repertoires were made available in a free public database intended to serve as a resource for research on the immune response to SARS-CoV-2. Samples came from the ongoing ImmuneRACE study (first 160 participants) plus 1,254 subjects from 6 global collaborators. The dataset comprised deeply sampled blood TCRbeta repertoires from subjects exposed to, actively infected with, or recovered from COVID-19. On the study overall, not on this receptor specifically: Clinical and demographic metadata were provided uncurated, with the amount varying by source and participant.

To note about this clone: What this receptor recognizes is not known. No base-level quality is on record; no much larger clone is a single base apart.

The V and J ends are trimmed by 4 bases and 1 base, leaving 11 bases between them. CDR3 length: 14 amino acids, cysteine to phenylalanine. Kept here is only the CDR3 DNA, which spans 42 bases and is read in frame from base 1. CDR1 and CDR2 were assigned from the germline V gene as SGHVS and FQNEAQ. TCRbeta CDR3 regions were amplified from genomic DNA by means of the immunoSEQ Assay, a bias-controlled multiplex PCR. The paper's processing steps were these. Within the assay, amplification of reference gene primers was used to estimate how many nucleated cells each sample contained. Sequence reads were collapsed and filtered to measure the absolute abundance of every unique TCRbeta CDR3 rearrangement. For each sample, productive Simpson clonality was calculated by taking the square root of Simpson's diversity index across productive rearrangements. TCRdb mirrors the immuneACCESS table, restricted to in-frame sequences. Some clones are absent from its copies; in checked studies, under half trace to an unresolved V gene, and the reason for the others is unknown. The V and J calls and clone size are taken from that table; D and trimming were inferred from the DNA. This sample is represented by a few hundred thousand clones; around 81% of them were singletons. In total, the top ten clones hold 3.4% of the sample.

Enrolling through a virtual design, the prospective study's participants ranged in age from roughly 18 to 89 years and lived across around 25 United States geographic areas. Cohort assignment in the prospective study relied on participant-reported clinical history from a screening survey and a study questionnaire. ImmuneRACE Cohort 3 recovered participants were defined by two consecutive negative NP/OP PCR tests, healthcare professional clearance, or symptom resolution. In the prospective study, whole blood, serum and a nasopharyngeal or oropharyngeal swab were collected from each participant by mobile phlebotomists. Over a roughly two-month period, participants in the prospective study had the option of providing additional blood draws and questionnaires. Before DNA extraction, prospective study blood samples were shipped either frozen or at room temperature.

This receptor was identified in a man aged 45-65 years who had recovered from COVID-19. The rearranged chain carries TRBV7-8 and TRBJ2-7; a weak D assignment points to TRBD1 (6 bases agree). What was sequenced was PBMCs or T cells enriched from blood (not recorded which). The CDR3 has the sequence CASSSGTPSYEQYF. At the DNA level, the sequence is TGTGCCAGCAGCTCCGGGACACCGTCCTACGAGCAGTACTTC.